What follows describes a single TCR beta chain. Its cognate antigen is unknown. The junction had 2 bases not matched to a gene; V was cut back by 3 bases and J by 7 bases. The CDR3 runs 13 residues. From the 5' RACE reads, TCRdb called clonotypes with MiXCR, one entry per CDR3 protein. The table has approximately 470,000 distinct CDR3 sequences, approximately 15% seen once; the top ten hold roughly 0.5%. These data come from a study of identical twins. Whole-study findings and limits: Invariant MAIT and iNKT cells may have partly biased zero-insertion analyses. Models predicted too little out-of-frame TCR alpha sharing in monozygotic twins. Fewer insertions were carried by abundant cord blood beta clonotypes, but none was seen in memory repertoires.

The same data also contributed to another study, on yellow fever vaccine responses in identical twins.

The sequencing input was CD4+ T cells sorted from blood. The V and J genes are TRBV12-3 or TRBV12-4 and TRBJ2-2, with 7 bases identical to TRBD1. The clonotype was recovered from a woman between 18 and 29 years old in good health. As DNA, the CDR3 is TGTGCCAGCAGTTTGACAGGGAACGGGGAGCTGTTTTTT. Encoded protein: CASSLTGNGELFF.